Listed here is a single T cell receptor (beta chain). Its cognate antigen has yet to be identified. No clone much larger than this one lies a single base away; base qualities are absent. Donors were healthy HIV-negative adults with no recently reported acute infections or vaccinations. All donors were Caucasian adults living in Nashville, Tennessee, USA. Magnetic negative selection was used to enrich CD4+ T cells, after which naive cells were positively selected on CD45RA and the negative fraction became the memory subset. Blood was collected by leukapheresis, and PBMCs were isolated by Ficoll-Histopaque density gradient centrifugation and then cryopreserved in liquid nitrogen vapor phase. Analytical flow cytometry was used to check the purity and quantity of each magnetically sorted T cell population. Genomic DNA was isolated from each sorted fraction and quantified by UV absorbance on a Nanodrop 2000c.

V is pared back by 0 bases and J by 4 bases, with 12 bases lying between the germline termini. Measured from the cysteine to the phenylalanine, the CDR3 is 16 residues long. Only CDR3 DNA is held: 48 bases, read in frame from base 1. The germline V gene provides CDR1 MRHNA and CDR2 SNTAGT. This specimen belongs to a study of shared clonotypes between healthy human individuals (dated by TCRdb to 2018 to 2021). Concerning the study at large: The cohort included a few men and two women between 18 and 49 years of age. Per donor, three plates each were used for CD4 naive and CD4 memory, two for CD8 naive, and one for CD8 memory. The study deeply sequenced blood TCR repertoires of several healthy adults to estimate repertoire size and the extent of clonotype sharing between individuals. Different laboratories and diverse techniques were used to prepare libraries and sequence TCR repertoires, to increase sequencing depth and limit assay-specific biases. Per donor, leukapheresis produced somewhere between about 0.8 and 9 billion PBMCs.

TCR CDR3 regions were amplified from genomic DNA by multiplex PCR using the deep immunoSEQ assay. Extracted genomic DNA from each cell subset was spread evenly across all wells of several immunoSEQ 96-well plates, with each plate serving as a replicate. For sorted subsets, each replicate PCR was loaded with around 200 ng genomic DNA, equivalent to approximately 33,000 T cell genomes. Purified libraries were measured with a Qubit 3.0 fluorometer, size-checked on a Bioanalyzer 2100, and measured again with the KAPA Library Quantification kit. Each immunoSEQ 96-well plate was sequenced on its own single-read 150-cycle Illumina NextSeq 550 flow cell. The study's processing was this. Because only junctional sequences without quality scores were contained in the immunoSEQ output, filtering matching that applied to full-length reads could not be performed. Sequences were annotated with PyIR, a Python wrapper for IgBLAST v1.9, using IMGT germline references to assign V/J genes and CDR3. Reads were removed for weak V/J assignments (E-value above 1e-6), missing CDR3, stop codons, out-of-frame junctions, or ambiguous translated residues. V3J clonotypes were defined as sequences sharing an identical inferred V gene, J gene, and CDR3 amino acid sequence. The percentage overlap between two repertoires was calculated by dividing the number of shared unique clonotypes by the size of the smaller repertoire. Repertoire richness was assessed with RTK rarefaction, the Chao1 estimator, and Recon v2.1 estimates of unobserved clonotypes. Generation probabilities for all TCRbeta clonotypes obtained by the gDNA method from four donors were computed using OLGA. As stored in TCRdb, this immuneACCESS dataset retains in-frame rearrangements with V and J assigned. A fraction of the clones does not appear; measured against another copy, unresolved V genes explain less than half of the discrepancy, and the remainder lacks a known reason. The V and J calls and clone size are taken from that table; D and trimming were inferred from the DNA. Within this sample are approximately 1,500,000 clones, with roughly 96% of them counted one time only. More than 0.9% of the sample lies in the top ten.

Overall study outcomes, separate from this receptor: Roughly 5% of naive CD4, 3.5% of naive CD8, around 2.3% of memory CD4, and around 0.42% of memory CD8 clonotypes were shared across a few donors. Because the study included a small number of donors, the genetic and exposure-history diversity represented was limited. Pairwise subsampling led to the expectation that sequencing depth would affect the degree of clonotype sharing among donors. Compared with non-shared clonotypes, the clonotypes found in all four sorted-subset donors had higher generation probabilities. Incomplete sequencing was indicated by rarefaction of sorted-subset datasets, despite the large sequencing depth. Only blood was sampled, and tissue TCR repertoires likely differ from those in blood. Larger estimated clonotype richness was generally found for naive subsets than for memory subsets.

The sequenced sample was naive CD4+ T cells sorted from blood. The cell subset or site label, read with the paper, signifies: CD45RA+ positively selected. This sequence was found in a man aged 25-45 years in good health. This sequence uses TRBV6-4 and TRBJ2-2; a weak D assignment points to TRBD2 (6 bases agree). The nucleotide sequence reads TGTGCCAGCAGTGACTCGAAAGGAGGGGCCACCGGGGAGCTGTTTTTT. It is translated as CASSDSKGGATGELFF.